This T cell receptor (beta chain) was documented in a study of T cell responses to AZD1222 COVID-19 vaccine. Note on this clone: Its antigen remains unidentified.

Pooling of second doses given at about 4 or about 12 weeks was done. Repertoires were generated with immunoSEQ multiplex PCR, while TCRdb's copy carries only in-frame clones and drops some. This table holds about 120,000 clones, roughly 87% found once. Germline CDR1 is SEHNR and CDR2 is FQNEAQ (reference sequence). The CDR3 runs to 17 residues. Trimming cost V 5 bases and J 1 base; bases outside gene matches: 9. Study findings and constraints: White British ancestry dominated among donors, who included more females, and clonal diversity was possibly underestimated. Regions left unmutated in variants are reportedly the target of nearly half of spike-specific TCRs. Baseline testing showed seropositivity in only a handful of AZD1222 recipients.

This TCR derives from an adult who received the AZD1222 COVID-19 vaccine. The source was peripheral blood, collected 28 days after the second AZD1222 dose. This chain links TRBV7-9 with TRBJ2-1; 9 bases are a match to TRBD1. In DNA, the CDR3 is TGTGCCAGCAGCGCCCGACCGGGACAGGGTTCCTACAATGAGCAGTTCTTC. It yields the protein CASSARPGQGSYNEQFF.